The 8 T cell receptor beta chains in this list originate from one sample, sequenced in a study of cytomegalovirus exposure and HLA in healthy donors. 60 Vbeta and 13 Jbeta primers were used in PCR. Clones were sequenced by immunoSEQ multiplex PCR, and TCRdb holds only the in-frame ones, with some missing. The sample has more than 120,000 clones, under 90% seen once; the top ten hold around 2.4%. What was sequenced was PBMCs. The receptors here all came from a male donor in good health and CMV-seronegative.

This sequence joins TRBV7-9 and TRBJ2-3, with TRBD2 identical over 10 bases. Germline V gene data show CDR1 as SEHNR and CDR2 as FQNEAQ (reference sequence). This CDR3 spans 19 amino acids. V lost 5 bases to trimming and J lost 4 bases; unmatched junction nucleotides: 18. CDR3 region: CASSLSLAGEGGLSDTQYF. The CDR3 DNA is TGTGCCAGCAGCCTCTCTCTAGCGGGAGAGGGGGGGCTGTCAGATACGCAGTATTTT.

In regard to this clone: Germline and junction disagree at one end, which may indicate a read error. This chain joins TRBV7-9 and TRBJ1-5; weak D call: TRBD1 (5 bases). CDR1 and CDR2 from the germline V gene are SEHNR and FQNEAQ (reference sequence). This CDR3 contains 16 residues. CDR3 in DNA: TGTTCCAGCAGATACCGGGGGACCGGCAGCAATCAGCCCCAGCATTTT. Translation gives CSSRYRGTGSNQPQHF.

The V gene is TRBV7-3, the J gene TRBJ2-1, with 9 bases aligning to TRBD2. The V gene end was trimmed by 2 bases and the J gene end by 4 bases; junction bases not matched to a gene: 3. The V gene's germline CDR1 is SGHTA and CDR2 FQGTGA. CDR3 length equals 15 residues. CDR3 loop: CASSLAGGLYNEQFF. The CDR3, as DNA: TGTGCCAGCAGCTTAGCGGGAGGGTTATACAATGAGCAGTTCTTC.

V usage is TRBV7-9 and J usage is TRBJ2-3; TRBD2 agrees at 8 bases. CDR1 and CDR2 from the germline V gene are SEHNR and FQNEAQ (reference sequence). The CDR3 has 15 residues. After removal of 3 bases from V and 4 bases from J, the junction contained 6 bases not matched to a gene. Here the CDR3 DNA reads TGTGCCAGCAGCTTTGTTAGCGGGATGGCAGATACGCAGTATTTT. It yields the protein CASSFVSGMADTQYF.

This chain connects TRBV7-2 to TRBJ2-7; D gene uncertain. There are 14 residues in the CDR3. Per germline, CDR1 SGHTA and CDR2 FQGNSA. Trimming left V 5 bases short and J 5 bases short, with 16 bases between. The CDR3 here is CASSPIAGYHEQYF. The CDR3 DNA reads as TGTGCCAGCAGCCCCATCGCCGGGTACCACGAGCAGTACTTC.

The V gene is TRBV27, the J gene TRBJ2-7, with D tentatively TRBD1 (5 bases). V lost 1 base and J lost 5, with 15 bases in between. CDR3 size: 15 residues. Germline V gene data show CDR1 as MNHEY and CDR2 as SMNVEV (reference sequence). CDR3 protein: CASSLFPGMLNEQYF. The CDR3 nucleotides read TGTGCCAGCAGTTTATTCCCAGGGATGTTGAACGAGCAGTACTTC.

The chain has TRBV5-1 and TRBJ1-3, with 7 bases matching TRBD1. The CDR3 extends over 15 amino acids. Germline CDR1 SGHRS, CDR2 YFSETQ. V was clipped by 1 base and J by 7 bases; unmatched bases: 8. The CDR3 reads CASSLYYGQANTIYF. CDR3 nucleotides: TGCGCCAGCAGCTTGTATTACGGACAGGCCAACACCATATATTTT. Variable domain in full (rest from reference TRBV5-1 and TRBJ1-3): KAGVTQTPRYLIKTRGQQVTLSCSPISGHRSVSWYQQTPGQGLQFLFEYFSETQRNKGNFPGRFSGRQFSNSRSEMNVSTLELGDSALYLCASSLYYGQANTIYFGEGSWLTVV.

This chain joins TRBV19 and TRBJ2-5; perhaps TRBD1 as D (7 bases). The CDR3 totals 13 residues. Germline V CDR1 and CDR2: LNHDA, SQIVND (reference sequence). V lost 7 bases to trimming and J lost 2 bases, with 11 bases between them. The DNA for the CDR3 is TGTGCCAGTACCGCGGGACAGCAAGAGACCCAGTACTTC. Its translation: CASTAGQQETQYF.